Sequencing of this TCR beta chain was carried out in a study of radiotherapy plus CTLA-4 blockade in lung cancer. Overall study context: Disease control reached over 30%, with objective responses in around 19%. Overall study findings and caveats: Tumor-origin TCR clones grew in blood after radiotherapy plus ipilimumab. It was early blood T cell clone dynamics, with interferon-beta, that reportedly best predicted response.

V was cut by 4 bases and J by 13 bases, with 13 bases left in between. Germline CDR1 reads MNHNY; CDR2 reads SVGAGI (reference sequence). This CDR3 has 11 residues. Data came from immunoSEQ multiplex PCR; TCRdb stores just in-frame clones and leaves some out. Among 50,000 to 60,000 clones listed, approximately 80% were seen once. This clone was observed a few times. Its matching antigen is unknown. This rearrangement joins TRBV6-6 to TRBJ1-1; TRBD1 is a possible D gene (6 bases). The specimen was peripheral blood, collected from a patient treated with radiotherapy plus ipilimumab. This receptor was identified in a human donor with non-small cell lung cancer whose response to radiotherapy plus ipilimumab could not be evaluated. CDR3 nucleotides: TGTGCCAGCAGTTGGGGGCCCGAGTTTTTCTTT. Translating it yields CASSWGPEFFF.